This T cell receptor beta chain comes out of a study of identical twins. TCRdb independently ran MiXCR on the 5' RACE reads; one entry per CDR3 protein. The table lists 350,000 to 400,000 distinct CDR3 sequences, roughly 9% of them singletons. This clonotype has at least ten counts. Healthy Caucasian individuals made up all the donors. This CDR3 is built from 15 residues. The germline V gene encodes CDR1 LGHDT and CDR2 YNNKEL (reference sequence). V lost 4 bases and J lost 5; bases outside the gene matches: 6. The TCR sequence derives from a woman in her forties or fifties in good health. Source material: naive T cells sorted from blood. J is TRBJ2-1 and V is TRBV3-1, with TRBD2 identical over 9 bases. In DNA form, the CDR3 reads TGTGCCAGCAGCCCAATTCTAGCGGGGAACAATGAGCAGTTCTTC. This codes for CASSPILAGNNEQFF.